The 22 T cell receptor beta chains below all came from one sample that was sequenced in a study of blood T cell repertoires in COVID-19. The protocol was immunoSEQ multiplex PCR, while the TCRdb copy is restricted to in-frame clones and leaves out a portion. The sample records 220,000 or so clones, more than 75% being singletons. The specimen sequenced was peripheral blood. The origin of the receptors is a woman of 80 years or more with COVID-19, enrolled during active disease.

V usage is TRBV6-6 and J usage is TRBJ2-3, with TRBD2 as a possible D gene (6 bases). V lost 7 bases and J lost 5, with 10 bases in between. This CDR3 has 12 amino acids. CDR1 and CDR2 (germline): MNHNY, SVGAGI (reference sequence). The CDR3 here is CASTGGGDTQYF. The CDR3 coding sequence is TGTGCCAGCACCGGGGGAGGAGATACGCAGTATTTT.

The CDR3 nucleotides are TGTGCCAGCAGTTTCGGAGGTGGAAATGAAAAACTGTTTTTT. Protein product: CASSFGGGNEKLFF. The rearrangement links TRBV28 to TRBJ1-4; D remains ambiguous. V lost 3 bases to trimming and J lost 5 bases, with 10 bases between them. Per the germline V gene, CDR1 is MDHEN and CDR2 is SYDVKM. The CDR3 is 14 amino acids.

The V and J genes are TRBV27 and TRBJ2-7; D perhaps matches TRBD2 (6 bases). CDR3 size: 15 residues. Germline V CDR1 and CDR2: MNHEY, SMNVEV (reference sequence). The ends were cut back, 4 bases at V and 2 bases at J, with 15 bases in the middle. CDR3 region: CASSSRLTSTYEQYF. The CDR3 bases are TGTGCCAGCAGTTCACGACTCACTAGCACCTACGAGCAGTACTTC.

The chain employs TRBV7-9 and TRBJ1-2, with 7 bases that match TRBD1. The CDR3 covers 14 residues. CDR1 and CDR2 from the germline V gene are SEHNR and FQNEAQ (reference sequence). The trim removed 5 bases at V and 2 bases at J, leaving 5 bases unmatched. The CDR3 sequence: CASSLRQGNYGYTF. DNA of the CDR3: TGTGCCAGCAGCCTCCGACAGGGCAACTATGGCTACACCTTC.

The genes are TRBV28 and TRBJ2-5, with TRBD1 as a possible D gene (6 bases). With 8 bases removed from V and 4 bases from J, the gap between germline ends came to 11 bases. Germline V gene sequence: CDR1 MDHEN, CDR2 SYDVKM. The CDR3 totals 12 residues. In DNA form, the CDR3 reads TGTGCCAGCCGGGACAATCGAGAGACCCAGTACTTC. Protein sequence: CASRDNRETQYF. The full variable domain, its missing parts supplied by reference TRBV28 and TRBJ2-5, is DVKVTQSSRYLVKRTGEKVFLECVQDMDHENMFWYRQDPGLGLRLIYFSYDVKMKEKGDIPEGYSVSREKKERFSLILESASTNQTSMYLCASRDNRETQYFGPGTRLLVL.

The chain is built from TRBV10-3 and TRBJ2-1, with a tentative D call TRBD2 (5 bases). Germline-derived CDR1 and CDR2 are ENHRY and SYGVKD. V dropped 2 bases and J dropped 8 bases, with 10 bases sitting between them. The CDR3 sequence is 13 residues long. The CDR3 loop is CAISETTDYEQFF. The CDR3 bases are TGTGCCATCAGTGAGACCACGGACTATGAGCAGTTCTTC.

The rearrangement joins TRBV5-1 to TRBJ2-7; 7 bases match TRBD1. J was trimmed by 4 bases and V by 3 bases; bases with no gene match: 7. From germline, CDR1 is SGHRS and CDR2 YFSETQ. This CDR3 region has 14 residues. CDR3 bases: TGCGCCAGCAGCTCGGACAGGCTACAATACGAGCAGTACTTC. It yields the protein CASSSDRLQYEQYF.

The V gene is TRBV12-3 or TRBV12-4, the J gene TRBJ2-4; D unclear. V was clipped by 3 bases and J by 3 bases, with 3 bases between them. This CDR3 comprises 12 residues. The CDR3 sequence is CASSFSKNIQYF. In DNA form, the CDR3 reads TGTGCCAGCAGTTTTAGCAAAAACATTCAGTACTTC.

This sequence joins TRBV7-2 and TRBJ1-2; D possibly corresponds to TRBD1 (6 bases). Germline V gene data show CDR1 as SGHTA and CDR2 as FQGNSA. V lost 5 bases and J lost 6, with 16 bases in between. This CDR3 has 14 amino acids. CDR3 region: CASSPAAGANGYTF. CDR3 bases: TGTGCCAGCAGCCCTGCGGCAGGGGCCAATGGCTACACCTTC.

V and J are TRBV9 and TRBJ1-3; 7 bases are a match to TRBD1. The CDR3 length is 16 residues. Germline-derived CDR1 and CDR2 are SGDLS and YYNGEE. The junction had 7 bases not matched to a gene; V was cut back by 2 bases and J by 2 bases. CDR3 residues: CASSVLGDRTGNTIYF. The CDR3 nucleotides are TGTGCCAGCAGCGTCCTAGGGGACAGAACTGGAAACACCATATATTTT.

The chain recombines TRBV24-1 with TRBJ1-5, with unresolved D. Germline V lookup: CDR1 KGHDR, CDR2 SFDVKD. The length of the CDR3 is 15 residues. Trimming shortened V by 2 bases and J by 6 bases, and 13 bases separated the two germline ends. CDR3: CATSDSPPGIQPQHF. CDR3 nucleotides: TGTGCCACCAGTGATTCTCCCCCAGGTATTCAGCCCCAGCATTTT.

V and J are TRBV2 and TRBJ1-2; D gene uncertain. V gave up 8 bases and J gave up 4 bases, with 11 bases separating them. Looked up from germline, CDR1 is SNHLY and CDR2 is FYNNEI. The CDR3 is 12 amino acids. This CDR3 is CASREGIYGYTF. Written as DNA, the CDR3 is TGTGCCAGCCGGGAAGGTATCTATGGCTACACCTTC.

The gene calls are TRBV7-9 and TRBJ1-6, with 7 bases fitting TRBD1. Germline V gives CDR1 SEHNR, CDR2 FQNEAQ (reference sequence). This CDR3 has 14 amino acids. The trim removed 8 bases at V and 8 bases at J, leaving 9 bases unmatched. Here the CDR3 DNA reads TGTGCCAGCTCTACAGGGGTTAGTGATTCACCCCTCCACTTT. This encodes CASSTGVSDSPLHF. The full variable domain, with the rest looked up from reference TRBV7-9 and TRBJ1-6, is DTGVSQNPRHKITKRGQNVTFRCDPISEHNRLYWYRQTLGQGPEFLTYFQNEAQLEKSRLLSDRFSAERPKGSFSTLEIQRTEQGDSAMYLCASSTGVSDSPLHFGNGTRLTVT.

V usage is TRBV5-1 and J usage is TRBJ2-2, with 8 bases identical to TRBD1. Per the germline V gene, CDR1 is SGHRS and CDR2 is YFSETQ. This CDR3 is 15 amino acids long. J lost 3 bases, V lost 4 bases, and 5 bases had no gene match. CDR3 DNA: TGCGCCAGCAGCCCCGGGACAGGTTACACCGGGGAGCTGTTTTTT. This sequence encodes CASSPGTGYTGELFF. Together with reference TRBV5-1 and TRBJ2-2, the CDR3 gives the full variable domain: KAGVTQTPRYLIKTRGQQVTLSCSPISGHRSVSWYQQTPGQGLQFLFEYFSETQRNKGNFPGRFSGRQFSNSRSEMNVSTLELGDSALYLCASSPGTGYTGELFFGEGSRLTVL.

The V and J genes are TRBV11-2 and TRBJ1-3; no definite D call. Germline V gene lookup returns CDR1 SGHAT and CDR2 FQNNGV. Trimming removed 3 bases from V and 1 base from J, with 16 bases in between. The CDR3 loop spans 17 amino acids. The DNA for the CDR3 is TGTGCCAGCAGCTTCCTACCCTTTTTCGGTTCTGGAAACACCATATATTTT. This codes for CASSFLPFFGSGNTIYF.

The chain recombines TRBV3-1 (or the pseudogene TRBV3-2) with TRBJ2-6; 7 bases align to TRBD1. CDR3 length equals 15 residues. Per germline, CDR1 LGHDT and CDR2 YNNKEL (reference sequence). V lost 4 bases, J lost 2 bases, and 2 bases stayed unmatched. As DNA, the CDR3 is TGTGCCAGCAGCCTCCAGGGGGCTGGGGCCAACGTCCTGACTTTC. Translated, it gives CASSLQGAGANVLTF.

This chain joins TRBV7-9 and TRBJ2-2; 7 bases match TRBD1. CDR3 size: 15 residues. V trimming: 3 bases; J trimming: 5 bases; junction bases outside the gene matches: 6. Germline-derived CDR1 and CDR2 are SEHNR and FQNEAQ (reference sequence). Written as DNA, the CDR3 is TGTGCCAGCAGCTTCCGACAGGGTTTAACCGGGGAGCTGTTTTTT. Translation: CASSFRQGLTGELFF.

CDR3 bases: TGTGCCAGCAGTGACACCTCCAGGGCACTGCGGAATCAGCCCCAGCATTTT. Amino acid sequence: CASSDTSRALRNQPQHF. The J gene is TRBJ1-5, the V gene TRBV6-4; D might be TRBD1 (5 bases). CDR3 size: 17 residues. CDR1 and CDR2 from the germline V gene are MRHNA and SNTAGT. Trimming took 2 bases from V and 4 from J, leaving 18 bases between them.

The rearrangement joins TRBV19 to TRBJ1-5; 7 nucleotides line up with TRBD1. The CDR3 loop spans 13 amino acids. V trimming: 8 bases; J trimming: 6 bases; junction bases outside the gene matches: 7. Germline-derived CDR1 and CDR2 are LNHDA and SQIVND (reference sequence). The DNA for the CDR3 is TGTGCCAGTTCCAAGGGGGCCGGTCAGCCCCAGCATTTT. Protein: CASSKGAGQPQHF.

The V gene is TRBV12-3 or TRBV12-4, the J gene TRBJ1-2; the match to TRBD1 covers 8 bases. The length of the CDR3 is 13 residues. The junction had 7 bases not matched to a gene; V was cut back by 5 bases and J by 8 bases. This CDR3 reads CASSKDRVIGYTF. CDR3 in DNA: TGTGCCAGCAGTAAGGACAGGGTTATAGGCTACACCTTC.

The rearrangement joins TRBV6-5 to TRBJ2-7; the match to TRBD2 covers 8 bases. CDR1 is MNHEY and CDR2 is SVGAGI in the germline V gene. The J segment lost 3 bases and the V segment lost 7 bases, leaving 8 bases of the junction unmatched. The CDR3 consists of 14 residues. CDR3 in DNA: TGTGCCAGCAAAGCGGGGGAGGTATACTACGAGCAGTACTTC. Protein sequence: CASKAGEVYYEQYF.

This clone came up a few times. This sequence joins TRBV30 and TRBJ1-3; no clear D. Trimming removed 1 base at V and 4 bases at J, with 8 bases between. Per germline, CDR1 GTSNPN and CDR2 SVGIG (reference sequence). The CDR3 covers 13 residues. CDR3 region: CAWSAGRGNTIYF. Written as DNA, the CDR3 is TGTGCCTGGAGTGCTGGTCGGGGAAACACCATATATTTT.